This passage covers 20 T cell receptor beta chains from one sample sequenced in a study of blood T cell repertoires in COVID-19. TCRdb's copy holds only in-frame clones and misses some; the assay was immunoSEQ multiplex PCR. The repertoire holds under 130,000 clones, with roughly nine tenths as singletons. The sequenced sample consisted of peripheral blood. All receptors come from a woman aged 60-70 years with acute or convalescent COVID-19.

The gene calls are TRBV10-3 and TRBJ1-5; tentative D call: TRBD1 (5 bases). This CDR3 has 13 amino acids. The ends were cut back, 8 bases at V and 0 bases at J, with 8 bases in the middle. Germline CDR1 is ENHRY and CDR2 is SYGVKD. CDR3 DNA: TGTGCCATCGGGGGGGATAGCAATCAGCCCCAGCATTTT. Protein product: CAIGGDSNQPQHF.

V is TRBV6-5 and J is TRBJ1-6; the match to TRBD1 covers 8 bases. The CDR3 loop spans 15 amino acids. The V and J ends lost 8 bases and 6 bases, in that order; junction bases with no gene match: 9. Germline values: CDR1 MNHEY, CDR2 SVGAGI. The CDR3 sequence: CASDLHRGSNSPLHF. Written as DNA, the CDR3 is TGTGCCAGCGACCTGCACAGGGGGAGTAATTCACCCCTCCACTTT.

This clone was seen only a few times. In DNA form, the CDR3 reads TGTGCCTGTGGGACAGGGGGCGGCTACGAGCAGTACTTC. Translation: CACGTGGGYEQYF. V gene TRBV12-3 or TRBV12-4 combines with J gene TRBJ2-7; 12 bases line up with TRBD1. The trim removed 11 bases at V and 3 bases at J, leaving 5 bases unmatched. CDR3 length equals 13 residues.

V gene TRBV27 combines with J gene TRBJ1-1, with unresolved D. CDR1 and CDR2 from the germline V gene are MNHEY and SMNVEV (reference sequence). The CDR3 is made up of 14 amino acids. V gave up 5 bases and J gave up 0 bases, with 10 bases separating them. The chain's CDR3 is CASSETVLNTEAFF. CDR3 nucleotides: TGTGCCAGCAGTGAGACTGTTTTGAACACTGAAGCTTTCTTT.

CDR3 DNA sequence: TGTGCCAGCAGCCAAGACTCAATAGCGCTCTCACTAAACAATGAGCAGTTCTTC. Its translation is CASSQDSIALSLNNEQFF. The chain combines TRBV14 with TRBJ2-1; weak D call: TRBD2 (5 bases). Between the trimmed V and J ends, which lost 0 bases and 5 bases, there was a span of 20 bases. The V gene's germline CDR1 is SGHDN and CDR2 FVKESK. The CDR3 is 18 amino acids.

This chain links TRBV28 with TRBJ1-2; no firm D call. The ends were cut back, 2 bases at V and 1 base at J, with 8 bases in the middle. Per germline, CDR1 MDHEN and CDR2 SYDVKM. CDR3 size: 14 residues. The chain's CDR3 is CASSLVGLNYGYTF. Here the CDR3 DNA reads TGTGCCAGCAGTTTAGTGGGCCTTAACTATGGCTACACCTTC.

The chain's CDR3 is CAWSVFREPNNEKLFF. CDR3 bases: TGTGCCTGGAGTGTATTCCGGGAACCTAATAATGAAAAACTGTTTTTT. This rearrangement joins TRBV30 to TRBJ1-4; D remains unclear. Germline V CDR1 and CDR2: GTSNPN, SVGIG (reference sequence). Deletions cut 0 bases from V and 4 bases from J, with 15 bases between. The CDR3 is made up of 16 amino acids.

V and J are TRBV11-3 and TRBJ1-1, with 10 bases fitting TRBD1. The germline V gene has CDR1 SGHNT and CDR2 YENEEA. Trimming cost V 5 bases and J 1 base; bases outside gene matches: 10. This CDR3 comprises 17 residues. This chain's CDR3 is CASSQQGTGVPNTEAFF. The CDR3 DNA follows: TGTGCCAGCAGCCAGCAGGGGACAGGGGTCCCGAACACTGAAGCTTTCTTT.

This chain uses TRBV28 with TRBJ2-5; 7 nucleotides match TRBD1. Germline values: CDR1 MDHEN, CDR2 SYDVKM. The ends lost 5 bases at V and 5 bases at J; junction bases unmatched: 8. The CDR3 consists of 14 residues. CDR3 DNA: TGTGCCAGCAGTATGGACAGGCGAAGGGAGACCCAGTACTTC. The encoded protein is CASSMDRRRETQYF.

The chain combines TRBV19 with TRBJ2-3; the D gene is possibly TRBD1 (6 bases). This CDR3 contains 14 residues. Germline V lookup: CDR1 LNHDA, CDR2 SQIVND (reference sequence). Between the trimmed V and J ends, which lost 7 bases and 4 bases, there was a span of 15 bases. The CDR3 coding sequence is TGTGCCAGTACCCAACAGGGTTTATCAGATACGCAGTATTTT. It is translated as CASTQQGLSDTQYF.

The chain joins TRBV3-1 (or the pseudogene TRBV3-2) to TRBJ1-3; the D is unclear. Germline V lookup: CDR1 LGHDT, CDR2 YNNKEL (reference sequence). Trimming took off 1 base at V and 4 bases at J, with 11 bases between the two ends. CDR3 length: 15 amino acids. The DNA for the CDR3 is TGTGCCAGCAGCCAAGCGTCGGGGAGGGGAAACACCATATATTTT. Its protein is CASSQASGRGNTIYF.

Only one count was recorded for this clone. The chain joins TRBV19 to TRBJ1-5, with 7 bases matching TRBD1. CDR1 and CDR2 from the germline V gene are LNHDA and SQIVND (reference sequence). This CDR3 is 14 amino acids long. Trimming removed 6 bases from V and 2 bases from J; junction bases left unmatched: 4. CDR3 amino acids: CASRPTGGNQPQHF. CDR3 nucleotide sequence: TGTGCCAGTAGGCCCACAGGGGGCAATCAGCCCCAGCATTTT.

The V call is TRBV6-1, the J call TRBJ1-3; 8 bases fit TRBD1. Unmatched junction bases numbered 3, after V lost 6 bases and J lost 2 bases. Germline-derived CDR1 and CDR2 are MNHNS and SASEGT. The length of the CDR3 is 14 residues. CDR3 in DNA: TGTGCCAGCAGGAAGACAGGGGCTGGAAACACCATATATTTT. The encoded protein is CASRKTGAGNTIYF.

This clone was picked up one time. The genes are TRBV27 and TRBJ2-5; D gene uncertain. CDR3 length equals 14 residues. Trimming cost V 1 base and J 1 base, with 7 bases left between them. Germline values: CDR1 MNHEY, CDR2 SMNVEV (reference sequence). The CDR3 region is CASSLFTSQETQYF. The CDR3 DNA reads TGTGCCAGCAGTTTATTTACATCCCAAGAGACCCAGTACTTC.

V gene TRBV19 combines with J gene TRBJ1-3; D gene unclear. The CDR3 is made up of 14 amino acids. Germline V gene lookup returns CDR1 LNHDA and CDR2 SQIVND (reference sequence). Trimming took 5 bases from V and 4 from J, leaving 12 bases between them. As DNA, the CDR3 is TGTGCCAGTAGTCAGTCCCTTGAAGGAAACACCATATATTTT. Encoded protein: CASSQSLEGNTIYF.

The chain links TRBV15 to TRBJ1-2; 9 nucleotides line up with TRBD1. The germline CDR1 and CDR2 sequences are LNHNV and YYDKDF (reference sequence). Trimming took 5 bases from V and 8 from J; bases not matched to a gene: 6. There are 13 residues in the CDR3. CDR3 amino acids: CATSLGQGAGYTF. The CDR3 coding sequence is TGTGCCACCAGCTTGGGACAGGGAGCCGGCTACACCTTC.

This chain links TRBV27 with TRBJ1-2; 11 nucleotides line up with TRBD1. Per the germline V gene, CDR1 is MNHEY and CDR2 is SMNVEV (reference sequence). The V segment lost 0 bases and the J segment 3 bases; nucleotides outside the gene matches: 3. The CDR3 covers 16 residues. The CDR3 region has the DNA TGTGCCAGCAGTTTATCGGGACAGGGGGGACACTATGGCTACACCTTC. Protein sequence: CASSLSGQGGHYGYTF.

The V call is TRBV6-5, the J call TRBJ2-1; the match to TRBD2 covers 8 bases. Germline V CDR1 and CDR2: MNHEY, SVGAGI. The CDR3 consists of 15 residues. V trimming: 4 bases; J trimming: 12 bases; junction bases outside the gene matches: 14. The CDR3 DNA reads as TGTGCCAGCAGTTCCCCGGGACTAGGGGGTCCGCGGCAGTTCTTC. Protein product: CASSSPGLGGPRQFF.

This clone was seen a single time. The chain employs TRBV28 and TRBJ2-7; TRBD2 agrees at 11 bases. The J segment lost 4 bases and the V segment lost 6 bases, leaving 8 bases of the junction unmatched. The CDR3 consists of 15 residues. Germline V gives CDR1 MDHEN, CDR2 SYDVKM. CDR3 in amino acids: CASRPRLAGLYEQYF. In DNA, the CDR3 is TGTGCCAGCAGGCCCCGACTAGCGGGGTTATACGAGCAGTACTTC.

With regard to this clone: Other nucleotide sequences from this sample produce the same CDR3. V gene TRBV19 combines with J gene TRBJ1-2; D ambiguous. The CDR3 is 12 amino acids. Germline CDR1 reads LNHDA; CDR2 reads SQIVND (reference sequence). Trimming took 8 bases from V and 5 from J, leaving 12 bases between them. This chain's CDR3 is CASSPTGYGYTF. CDR3 nucleotides: TGTGCCAGTTCTCCGACGGGGTATGGCTACACCTTC. The whole variable domain, filled in from reference TRBV19 and TRBJ1-2, reads DGGITQSPKYLFRKEGQNVTLSCEQNLNHDAMYWYRQDPGQGLRLIYYSQIVNDFQKGDIAEGYSVSREKKESFPLTVTSAQKNPTAFYLCASSPTGYGYTFGSGTRLTVV.